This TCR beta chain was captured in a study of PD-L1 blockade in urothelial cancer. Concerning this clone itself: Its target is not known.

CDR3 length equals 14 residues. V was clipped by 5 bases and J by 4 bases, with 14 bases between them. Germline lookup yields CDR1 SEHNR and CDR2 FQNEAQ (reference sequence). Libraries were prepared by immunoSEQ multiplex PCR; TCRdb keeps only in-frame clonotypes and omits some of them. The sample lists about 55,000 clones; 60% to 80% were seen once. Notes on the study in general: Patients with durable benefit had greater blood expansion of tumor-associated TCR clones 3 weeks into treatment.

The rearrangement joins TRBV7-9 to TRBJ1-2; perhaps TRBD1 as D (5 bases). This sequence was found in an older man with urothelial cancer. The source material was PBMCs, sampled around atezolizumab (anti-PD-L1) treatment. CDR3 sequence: CASSLDRRVYGYTF. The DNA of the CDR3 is TGTGCCAGCAGCCTAGATCGCAGGGTCTATGGCTACACCTTC.